The 30 T cell receptor beta chains reported below all come from one sample, sequenced in a study of blood T cell repertoires in COVID-19. Using immunoSEQ multiplex PCR, the repertoire was profiled, and TCRdb retains in-frame clones only, with some absent. The sample has under 300,000 clones, about 85% seen once. Sequencing was done on a sample of PBMCs or T cells enriched from blood (not recorded which). These TCRs come from a woman in her twenties or thirties with acute COVID-19.

This clone was observed a handful of times. V gene TRBV7-6 combines with J gene TRBJ2-7; 10 bases map to TRBD2. Germline-derived CDR1 and CDR2 are SGHVS and FNYEAQ. V dropped 5 bases and J dropped 3; count of bases not matched to a gene: 4. The CDR3 covers 14 residues. As DNA, the CDR3 is TGTGCCAGCAGCCCTAGCGGGGGTGACTACGAGCAGTACTTC. Protein sequence: CASSPSGGDYEQYF.

V gene TRBV5-1 combines with J gene TRBJ2-3; 7 bases map to TRBD2. In germline, CDR1 is SGHRS, CDR2 YFSETQ. CDR3 length: 16 residues. The J segment lost 1 base and the V segment lost 0 bases, leaving 5 bases of the junction unmatched. Written as DNA, the CDR3 is TGCGCCAGCAGCTTGGTGGGGGGGTCCGGCACAGATACGCAGTATTTT. This encodes CASSLVGGSGTDTQYF.

In this sample, this clone turned up a few times. The chain joins TRBV27 to TRBJ2-1, with 12 bases aligning to TRBD2. The CDR3 runs 18 residues. Germline-derived CDR1 and CDR2 are MNHEY and SMNVEV (reference sequence). After removal of 4 bases from V and 4 bases from J, the junction contained 11 bases not matched to a gene. Here the CDR3 reads CASSYGLAGSGGYNEQFF. CDR3 nucleotides: TGTGCCAGCAGTTACGGACTAGCGGGGAGCGGGGGATACAATGAGCAGTTCTTC.

CDR3 coding DNA: TGCGCCAGCAGTGTCACGGGGGGGCCGAGGAATGAGCAGTTCTTC. Protein: CASSVTGGPRNEQFF. The chain is built from TRBV10-1 and TRBJ2-1; 8 positions match TRBD2. Trimming cost V 4 bases and J 7 bases; bases outside gene matches: 9. The CDR3 spans 15 residues. Germline assignment: CDR1 WNHNN and CDR2 SYGVQD (reference sequence).

This chain connects TRBV2 to TRBJ2-3; TRBD1 matches 9 bases. V shed 7 bases, J shed 6 bases, and the junction held 5 bases outside the gene matches. Germline CDR1 reads SNHLY; CDR2 reads FYNNEI. The CDR3 is 13 amino acids. CDR3 sequence: CASKGQGLDTQYF. The CDR3 DNA reads TGTGCCAGCAAGGGACAGGGATTGGATACGCAGTATTTT.

The chain links TRBV28 to TRBJ2-5, with 9 bases matching TRBD1. CDR1 is MDHEN and CDR2 is SYDVKM in the germline V gene. CDR3 size: 15 residues. Trimming took 3 bases from V and 4 from J; bases not matched to a gene: 6. CDR3 coding DNA: TGTGCCAGCAGTTTCGGAGGACAGGGGTTAGAGACCCAGTACTTC. It codes for CASSFGGQGLETQYF. The variable domain in full, completed from reference TRBV28 and TRBJ2-5, reads DVKVTQSSRYLVKRTGEKVFLECVQDMDHENMFWYRQDPGLGLRLIYFSYDVKMKEKGDIPEGYSVSREKKERFSLILESASTNQTSMYLCASSFGGQGLETQYFGPGTRLLVL.

This rearrangement joins TRBV3-1 (or the pseudogene TRBV3-2) to TRBJ1-1; D possibly corresponds to TRBD1 (5 bases). V lost 3 bases to trimming and J lost 7 bases, with 36 bases between them. This CDR3 region has 21 residues. Germline V CDR1 and CDR2: LGHDT, YNNKEL (reference sequence). The chain's CDR3 is CASSHQAPGVTVVQSTREAFF. The CDR3 DNA reads as TGTGCCAGCAGCCACCAAGCCCCCGGAGTGACAGTCGTGCAATCCACACGTGAAGCTTTCTTT.

The V call is TRBV5-1, the J call TRBJ1-1; 11 nucleotides line up with TRBD1. Germline CDR1 and CDR2: SGHRS and YFSETQ. The CDR3 has 15 residues. V gave up 4 bases and J gave up 4 bases; unmatched junction bases: 6. The CDR3 here is CASSTGTGGVTEAFF. For the CDR3, the DNA is TGCGCCAGCAGCACCGGGACAGGGGGAGTCACTGAAGCTTTCTTT.

The chain carries TRBV19 and TRBJ2-5, with 8 positions matching TRBD1. This CDR3 region has 13 residues. The V gene end was trimmed by 5 bases and the J gene end by 10 bases; junction bases not matched to a gene: 9. Germline V lookup: CDR1 LNHDA, CDR2 SQIVND (reference sequence). The CDR3 is CASSPPDRVDQYF. As DNA, the CDR3 is TGTGCCAGTAGTCCACCGGACAGGGTGGACCAGTACTTC. Full variable domain (rest looked up from reference TRBV19 and TRBJ2-5): DGGITQSPKYLFRKEGQNVTLSCEQNLNHDAMYWYRQDPGQGLRLIYYSQIVNDFQKGDIAEGYSVSREKKESFPLTVTSAQKNPTAFYLCASSPPDRVDQYFGPGTRLLVL.

This sequence joins TRBV19 and TRBJ1-1; a weak D match, TRBD1 (5 bases). In germline, CDR1 is LNHDA, CDR2 SQIVND (reference sequence). With 3 bases removed from V and 0 bases from J, the gap between germline ends came to 11 bases. The CDR3 has 15 residues. DNA for the CDR3: TGTGCCAGTAGTATGCCCGACAGAATGAACACTGAAGCTTTCTTT. It encodes CASSMPDRMNTEAFF.

V is TRBV27 and J is TRBJ1-2, with D unresolved. The CDR3 is made up of 16 amino acids. Germline loops: CDR1 MNHEY, CDR2 SMNVEV (reference sequence). Trimming took 8 bases from V and 2 from J, leaving 21 bases between them. In nucleotides, the CDR3 is TGTGCCAGCTCACCGGCGGGAGTGACGGAGAACTATGGCTACACCTTC. Its translation: CASSPAGVTENYGYTF.

V gene TRBV19 combines with J gene TRBJ1-2, with a tentative D call TRBD1 (5 bases). The ends were cut back, 7 bases at V and 8 bases at J, with 17 bases in the middle. This CDR3 contains 13 residues. From germline, CDR1 is LNHDA and CDR2 SQIVND (reference sequence). This CDR3 reads CASNAGLTRGYTF. The CDR3 nucleotides read TGTGCCAGTAATGCGGGACTAACTCGCGGCTACACCTTC. Based on the CDR3 plus reference TRBV19 and TRBJ1-2, the full variable domain is DGGITQSPKYLFRKEGQNVTLSCEQNLNHDAMYWYRQDPGQGLRLIYYSQIVNDFQKGDIAEGYSVSREKKESFPLTVTSAQKNPTAFYLCASNAGLTRGYTFGSGTRLTVV.

V is TRBV4-1 and J is TRBJ2-1; 7 bases line up with TRBD1. This CDR3 is 15 amino acids long. Per the germline V gene, CDR1 is MGHRA and CDR2 is YSYEKL. V shed 4 bases and J 1 base; nucleotides not matched to a gene: 4. The CDR3 here is CASSPRQGSYNEQFF. CDR3 coding DNA: TGCGCCAGCAGCCCCCGACAGGGTTCCTACAATGAGCAGTTCTTC.

The V and J genes are TRBV11-1 and TRBJ2-6; 7 positions match TRBD1. CDR3 length equals 15 residues. V trimming: 3 bases; J trimming: 7 bases; junction bases outside the gene matches: 6. Germline CDR1 is SGHAT and CDR2 is FQDESV (reference sequence). CDR3 sequence reads: CASSLQTGPANVLTF. CDR3 nucleotide sequence: TGTGCCAGCAGCTTGCAGACAGGGCCAGCCAACGTCCTGACTTTC.

In this sample, this clone turned up a few times. The gene calls are TRBV19 and TRBJ1-2; 9 bases align to TRBD1. Germline values: CDR1 LNHDA, CDR2 SQIVND (reference sequence). After removal of 6 bases from V and 2 bases from J, the junction contained 10 bases not matched to a gene. This CDR3 has 16 residues. The CDR3 nucleotides read TGTGCCAGTAGCCACGGGACAGGGAAGTCAAACTATGGCTACACCTTC. This codes for CASSHGTGKSNYGYTF.

This clone came up once. The genes are TRBV19 and TRBJ2-1; D call uncertain. CDR1 and CDR2 (germline): LNHDA, SQIVND (reference sequence). V lost 3 bases, J lost 7 bases, and 13 bases lay in between. The CDR3 is 14 amino acids. For the CDR3, the DNA is TGTGCCAGTAGTATCATTCCGGGTGGTAATGAGCAGTTCTTC. Translation: CASSIIPGGNEQFF.

With respect to this clone: The sample carries other DNA sequences with the same CDR3. The chain links TRBV18 to TRBJ1-5; 11 bases line up with TRBD1. The V gene end was trimmed by 3 bases and the J gene end by 6 bases; junction bases not matched to a gene: 4. The CDR3 length is 15 residues. Per the germline V gene, CDR1 is KGHSH and CDR2 is LQKENI. The CDR3 protein is CASSPGQGAGQPQHF. DNA for the CDR3: TGTGCCAGCTCACCCGGACAGGGGGCGGGTCAGCCCCAGCATTTT.

The chain employs TRBV3-1 (or the pseudogene TRBV3-2) and TRBJ2-1; the D gene is possibly TRBD2 (6 bases). Germline V gene data show CDR1 as LGHDT and CDR2 as YNNKEL (reference sequence). This CDR3 comprises 15 residues. V was cut by 1 base and J by 3 bases, with 10 bases left in between. CDR3 sequence: CASSQGRGSYNEQFF. CDR3 nucleotide sequence: TGTGCCAGCAGCCAAGGACGGGGGAGCTACAATGAGCAGTTCTTC.

This rearrangement joins TRBV2 to TRBJ2-1; D is uncertain. This CDR3 has 13 amino acids. The ends were cut back, 7 bases at V and 3 bases at J, with 10 bases in the middle. Germline assignment: CDR1 SNHLY and CDR2 FYNNEI. This CDR3 reads CASTSILYNEQFF. CDR3 DNA: TGTGCCAGCACGTCTATCCTCTACAATGAGCAGTTCTTC.

A single count supports this clone. This rearrangement joins TRBV7-2 to TRBJ2-7, with TRBD1 matching 7 bases. V dropped 3 bases and J dropped 2; count of bases not matched to a gene: 4. The CDR3 spans 14 residues. Germline V gives CDR1 SGHTA, CDR2 FQGNSA. CDR3 loop: CASSFGQATYEQYF. CDR3 sequence (DNA): TGTGCCAGCAGCTTTGGACAGGCAACCTACGAGCAGTACTTC.

CDR3 nucleotide sequence: TGTGCCAGCAGTCCCCAGGACAGAAAGGAGACCCAGTACTTC. Its translation is CASSPQDRKETQYF. The chain recombines TRBV28 with TRBJ2-5; D possibly corresponds to TRBD1 (6 bases). Germline assignment: CDR1 MDHEN and CDR2 SYDVKM. The CDR3 has 14 residues. The germline V and J ends were trimmed by 5 bases and 5 bases, with 15 bases remaining between them.

This chain uses TRBV25-1 with TRBJ2-2; 7 nucleotides agree with TRBD1. Germline lookup yields CDR1 MGHDK and CDR2 SYGVNS. This CDR3 has 14 residues. The junction had 1 base not matched to a gene; V was cut back by 6 bases and J by 0 bases. The CDR3 is CASRTGTNTGELFF. The CDR3 nucleotides are TGTGCCAGCAGGACAGGGACGAACACCGGGGAGCTGTTTTTT. The complete variable domain, with remaining parts taken from reference TRBV25-1 and TRBJ2-2, reads EADIYQTPRYLVIGTGKKITLECSQTMGHDKMYWYQQDPGMELHLIHYSYGVNSTEKGDLSSESTVSRIRTEHFPLTLESARPSHTSQYLCASRTGTNTGELFFGEGSRLTVL.

Here the CDR3 reads CASSPNYNEQFF. The CDR3 bases are TGTGCCAGCTCACCTAACTACAATGAGCAGTTCTTC. V gene TRBV18 combines with J gene TRBJ2-1, with D hard to call. This CDR3 is 12 amino acids long. Between the trimmed V and J ends, which lost 3 bases and 3 bases, there was a span of 3 bases. Germline values: CDR1 KGHSH, CDR2 LQKENI.

This chain links TRBV6-5 with TRBJ2-2; no reliable D call. CDR1 MNHEY and CDR2 SVGAGI come from the germline V gene. CDR3 length: 14 residues. The germline V and J ends were trimmed by 0 bases and 2 bases, with 4 bases remaining between them. The CDR3 DNA reads TGTGCCAGCAGTTACTCGAGTAACACCGGGGAGCTGTTTTTT. Amino acids: CASSYSSNTGELFF.

The chain joins TRBV23-1 to TRBJ2-7; 7 nucleotides match TRBD1. TRBV23-1 is reported as an ORF; its role is uncertain. With 0 bases clipped from V and 2 bases from J, the junction kept 7 bases outside the gene matches. This CDR3 spans 16 amino acids. The CDR3 sequence: CASSQSEGAFAYEQYF. The CDR3, as DNA: TGCGCCAGCAGTCAATCAGAGGGGGCGTTCGCCTACGAGCAGTACTTC.

The CDR3 coding sequence is TGTGCCAGCAGCACCCCGAACAGGCTAGCGGGAGGGACTGGGAACACCGGGGAGCTGTTTTTT. Translating it yields CASSTPNRLAGGTGNTGELFF. This chain joins TRBV21-1 and TRBJ2-2; the D call of TRBD2 is as the table states it, not checked on the DNA. TRBV21-1 is designated a pseudogene. The CDR3 contains 21 residues.

The chain uses TRBV6-5 and TRBJ2-1; the D gene is possibly TRBD2 (5 bases). Germline V gives CDR1 MNHEY, CDR2 SVGAGI. V was clipped by 7 bases and J by 8 bases, with 15 bases between them. The CDR3 covers 13 residues. The CDR3 reads CASIPDGDDEQFF. The DNA of the CDR3 is TGTGCCAGCATCCCGGACGGGGATGATGAGCAGTTCTTC.

This clone showed up just a few times. The chain recombines TRBV6-1 with TRBJ2-1; maybe TRBD2 (7 bases). The CDR3 runs to 15 residues. With 2 bases removed from V and 6 bases from J, the gap between germline ends came to 14 bases. Germline V CDR1 and CDR2: MNHNS, SASEGT. CDR3 amino acids: CASSEYLAGANEQFF. The CDR3 nucleotides read TGTGCCAGCAGTGAATACCTCGCGGGGGCCAATGAGCAGTTCTTC.

The genes are TRBV6-5 and TRBJ2-3; TRBD2 agrees at 8 bases. Germline trimming cut 6 bases from V and 5 bases from J; bases unmatched to any gene: 7. Germline V gene lookup returns CDR1 MNHEY and CDR2 SVGAGI. CDR3 length equals 14 residues. Here the CDR3 reads CASRVAGLVDTQYF. The CDR3 DNA is TGTGCCAGCAGGGTAGCGGGGTTGGTAGATACGCAGTATTTT.

V is TRBV7-8 and J is TRBJ1-6; 7 bases match TRBD1. The CDR3 has 14 residues. CDR1 is SGHVS and CDR2 is FQNEAQ in the germline V gene. Losses at the gene ends were 4 bases for V and 8 bases for J; bases not matched to a gene: 5. The CDR3 DNA reads TGTGCCAGCAGCTCCGGGACAGCAGATTCACCCCTCCACTTT. It translates to CASSSGTADSPLHF. Full variable domain (outside the CDR3, taken from reference TRBV7-8 and TRBJ1-6): GAGVSQSPRYKVAKRGQDVALRCDPISGHVSLFWYQQALGQGPEFLTYFQNEAQLDKSGLPSDRFFAERPEGSVSTLKIQRTQQEDSAVYLCASSSGTADSPLHFGNGTRLTVT.